Ten or more counts support the clone carrying this T cell receptor (beta chain). TCRdb used MiXCR to reprocess the 5' RACE reads, holding one entry per CDR3 protein. The table lists tens of thousands of distinct CDR3 sequences, 5.2% of them singletons, with approximately 20% in the top ten. The sample belongs to a study of T cells after yellow fever vaccination. J gave up 4 bases and V 0 bases, and 1 base lay outside the gene matches. The CDR3 loop spans 16 amino acids. Germline V CDR1 and CDR2: LGHNA, YNFKEQ. Regarding the study as a whole: Abundant clonotypes from the bulk population could have been carried over as contaminants into FACS-sorted repertoires.

Sequences were derived from PBMCs, either bulk or a sorted T-cell subset (CD4+, CD8+, memory, or dextramer-sorted; not recorded which), sampled more than 40 days after the first yellow fever vaccination. The V and J genes are TRBV4-2 and TRBJ2-3, with 13 bases aligning to TRBD2. The TCR was taken from a man between 18 and 35 years old who received the YFV17D yellow fever vaccine. CDR3 sequence: CASSQDGTSGADTQYF. The CDR3 DNA reads as TGTGCCAGCAGCCAAGATGGGACTAGCGGGGCAGATACGCAGTATTTT.